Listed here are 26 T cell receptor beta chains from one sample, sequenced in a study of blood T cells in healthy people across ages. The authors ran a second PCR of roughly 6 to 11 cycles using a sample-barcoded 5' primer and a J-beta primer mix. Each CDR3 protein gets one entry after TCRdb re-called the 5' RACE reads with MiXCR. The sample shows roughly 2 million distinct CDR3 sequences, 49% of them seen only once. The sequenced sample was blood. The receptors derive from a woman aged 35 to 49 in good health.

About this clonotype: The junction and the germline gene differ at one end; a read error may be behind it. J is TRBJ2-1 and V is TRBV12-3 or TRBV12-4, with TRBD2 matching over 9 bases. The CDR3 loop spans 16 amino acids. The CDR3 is CASRLAGASSYNEQFF. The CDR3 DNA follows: TGTGCCAGCAGGTTAGCGGGGGCCTCCTCCTACAATGAGCAGTTCTTC.

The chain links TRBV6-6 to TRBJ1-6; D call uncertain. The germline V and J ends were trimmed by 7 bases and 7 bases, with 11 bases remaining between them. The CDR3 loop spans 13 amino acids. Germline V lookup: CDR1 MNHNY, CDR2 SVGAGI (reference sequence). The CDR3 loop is CASTMAENSPLHF. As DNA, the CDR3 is TGTGCCAGCACCATGGCGGAGAATTCACCCCTCCACTTT.

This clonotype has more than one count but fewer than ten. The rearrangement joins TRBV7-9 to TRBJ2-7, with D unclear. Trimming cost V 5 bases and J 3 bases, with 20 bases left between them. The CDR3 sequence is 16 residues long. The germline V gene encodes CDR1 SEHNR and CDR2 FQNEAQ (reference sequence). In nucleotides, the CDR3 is TGTGCCAGCAGCGAAGGAGCGCCTCCCGAATACTACGAGCAGTACTTC. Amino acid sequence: CASSEGAPPEYYEQYF.

As DNA, the CDR3 is TGTGCCAGCAGTATCCGTGGTGCAGATACGCAGTATTTT. Protein product: CASSIRGADTQYF. The rearrangement uses TRBV2 and TRBJ2-3; D is undetermined. CDR3 size: 13 residues. V lost 5 bases and J 4 bases, leaving 10 bases between the germline ends. Germline V gene data show CDR1 as SNHLY and CDR2 as FYNNEI.

DNA of the CDR3: TGTGCCAGCAGTTTCTCAGACAAGGGAGGCCGAGGCTACACCTTC. This codes for CASSFSDKGGRGYTF. The chain has TRBV27 and TRBJ1-2; D call uncertain. The CDR3 runs 15 residues. The germline gives CDR1 MNHEY, CDR2 SMNVEV (reference sequence). V was pared by 3 bases and J by 8 bases, with 19 bases between.

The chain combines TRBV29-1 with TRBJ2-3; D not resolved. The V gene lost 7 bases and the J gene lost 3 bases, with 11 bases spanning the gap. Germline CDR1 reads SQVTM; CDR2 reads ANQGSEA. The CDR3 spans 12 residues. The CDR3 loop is CSAVITTDTQYF. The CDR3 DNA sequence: TGCAGCGCCGTCATAACGACAGATACGCAGTATTTT.

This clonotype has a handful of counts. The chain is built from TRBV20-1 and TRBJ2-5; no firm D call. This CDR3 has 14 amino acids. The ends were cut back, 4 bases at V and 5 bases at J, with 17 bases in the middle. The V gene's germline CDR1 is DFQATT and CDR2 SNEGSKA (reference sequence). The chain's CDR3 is CSATRPARLETQYF. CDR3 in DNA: TGCAGTGCTACTCGGCCGGCGCGGTTGGAGACCCAGTACTTC.

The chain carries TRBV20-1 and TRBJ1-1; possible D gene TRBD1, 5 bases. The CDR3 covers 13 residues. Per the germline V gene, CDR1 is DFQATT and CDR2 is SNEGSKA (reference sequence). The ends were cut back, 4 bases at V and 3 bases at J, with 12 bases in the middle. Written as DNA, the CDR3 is TGCAGTGCTAAAGAAGGGGTGTACACTGAAGCTTTCTTT. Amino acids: CSAKEGVYTEAFF.

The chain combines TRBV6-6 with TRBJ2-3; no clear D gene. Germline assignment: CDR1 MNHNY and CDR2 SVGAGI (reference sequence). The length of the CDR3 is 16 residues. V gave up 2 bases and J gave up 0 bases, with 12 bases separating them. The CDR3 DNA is TGTGCCAGCAGTTACGCAGGTCCTACTAGCACAGATACGCAGTATTTT. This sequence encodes CASSYAGPTSTDTQYF.

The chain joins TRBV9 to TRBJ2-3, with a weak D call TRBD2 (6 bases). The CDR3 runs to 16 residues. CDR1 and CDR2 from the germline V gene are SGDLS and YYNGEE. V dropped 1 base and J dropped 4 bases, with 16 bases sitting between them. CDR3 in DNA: TGTGCCAGCAGCGTACACCTTCCTAGCGTGTCAGATACGCAGTATTTT. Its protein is CASSVHLPSVSDTQYF.

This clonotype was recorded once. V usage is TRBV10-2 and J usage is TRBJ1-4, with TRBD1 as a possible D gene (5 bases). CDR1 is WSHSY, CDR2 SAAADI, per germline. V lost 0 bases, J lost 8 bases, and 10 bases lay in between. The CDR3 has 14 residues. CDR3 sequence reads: CASSESDIGEKLFF. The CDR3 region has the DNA TGCGCCAGCAGTGAGTCGGACATCGGGGAAAAACTGTTTTTT.

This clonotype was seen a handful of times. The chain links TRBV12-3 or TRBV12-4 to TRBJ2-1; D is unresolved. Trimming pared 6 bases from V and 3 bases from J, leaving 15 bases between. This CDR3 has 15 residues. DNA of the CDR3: TGTGCCAGCAGACATTTCACAGCCGGCTACAATGAGCAGTTCTTC. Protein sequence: CASRHFTAGYNEQFF.

CDR3 nucleotide sequence: TGTGCCAGCAGTAACGGACCGGGTAGCTACACCTTC. It translates to CASSNGPGSYTF. This chain joins TRBV6-5 and TRBJ1-2; unclear D gene. Trimming removed 5 bases from V and 9 bases from J, with 13 bases in between. Germline V lookup: CDR1 MNHEY, CDR2 SVGAGI. This CDR3 is built from 12 residues.

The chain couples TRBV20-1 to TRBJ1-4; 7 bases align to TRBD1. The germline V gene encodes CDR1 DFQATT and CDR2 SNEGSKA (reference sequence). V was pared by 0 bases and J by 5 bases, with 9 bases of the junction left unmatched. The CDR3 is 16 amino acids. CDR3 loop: CSARDDTGQPNEKLFF. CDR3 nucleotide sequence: TGCAGTGCTAGAGATGATACGGGACAGCCCAATGAAAAACTGTTTTTT.

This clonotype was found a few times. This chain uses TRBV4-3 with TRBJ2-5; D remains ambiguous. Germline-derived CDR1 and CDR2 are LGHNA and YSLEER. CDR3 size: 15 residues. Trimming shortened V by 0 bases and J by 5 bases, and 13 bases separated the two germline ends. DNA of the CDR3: TGCGCCAGCAGCCAAGAGAGGAACCCCGTGGAGACCCAGTACTTC. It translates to CASSQERNPVETQYF.

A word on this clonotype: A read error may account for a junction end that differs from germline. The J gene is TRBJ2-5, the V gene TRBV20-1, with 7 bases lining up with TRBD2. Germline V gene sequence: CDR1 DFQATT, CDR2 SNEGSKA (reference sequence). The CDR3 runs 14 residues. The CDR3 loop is CSANLGGLQETQCF. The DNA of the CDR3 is TGCAGTGCTAATTTGGGAGGGCTCCAAGAGACCCAGTGCTTC.

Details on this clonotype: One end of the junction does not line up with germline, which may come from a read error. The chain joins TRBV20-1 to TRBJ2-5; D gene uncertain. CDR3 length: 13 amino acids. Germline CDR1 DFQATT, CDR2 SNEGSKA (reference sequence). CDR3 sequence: CSPRALLGETQYF. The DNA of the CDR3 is TGCAGTCCTAGAGCCCTGTTAGGGGAGACCCAGTACTTC.

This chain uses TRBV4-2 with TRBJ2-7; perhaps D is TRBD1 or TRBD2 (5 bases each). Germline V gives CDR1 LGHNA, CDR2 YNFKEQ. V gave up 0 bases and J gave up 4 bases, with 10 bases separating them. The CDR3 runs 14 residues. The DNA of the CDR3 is TGTGCCAGCAGCCAAGATGAGGGGCCTTACGAGCAGTACTTC. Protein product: CASSQDEGPYEQYF.

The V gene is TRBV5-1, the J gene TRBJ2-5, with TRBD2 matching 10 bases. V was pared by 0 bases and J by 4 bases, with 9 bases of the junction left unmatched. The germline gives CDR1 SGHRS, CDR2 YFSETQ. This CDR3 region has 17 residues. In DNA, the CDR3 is TGCGCCAGCAGCTTGGATCGAGCGGGGGGGCCGAGAGAGACCCAGTACTTC. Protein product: CASSLDRAGGPRETQYF.

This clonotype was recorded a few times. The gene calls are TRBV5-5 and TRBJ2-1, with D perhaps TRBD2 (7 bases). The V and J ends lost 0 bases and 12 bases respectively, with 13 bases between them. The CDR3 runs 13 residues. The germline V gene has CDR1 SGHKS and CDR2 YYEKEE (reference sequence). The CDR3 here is CASSLDPGGVQFF. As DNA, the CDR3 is TGTGCCAGCAGCTTGGACCCGGGGGGCGTGCAGTTCTTC.

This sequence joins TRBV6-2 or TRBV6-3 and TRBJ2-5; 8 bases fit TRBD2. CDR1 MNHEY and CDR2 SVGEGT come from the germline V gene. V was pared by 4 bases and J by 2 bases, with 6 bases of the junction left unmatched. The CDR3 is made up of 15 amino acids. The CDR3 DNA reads TGTGCCAGCAGTTCCGAGCGGGAGATACAAGAGACCCAGTACTTC. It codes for CASSSEREIQETQYF.

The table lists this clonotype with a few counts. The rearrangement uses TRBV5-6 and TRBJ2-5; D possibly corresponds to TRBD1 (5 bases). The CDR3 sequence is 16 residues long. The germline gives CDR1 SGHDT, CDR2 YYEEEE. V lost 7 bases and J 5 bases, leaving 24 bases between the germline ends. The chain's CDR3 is CASHAGYSYLRETQYF. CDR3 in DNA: TGTGCCAGCCATGCAGGGTACTCGTATCTGCGGGAGACCCAGTACTTC.

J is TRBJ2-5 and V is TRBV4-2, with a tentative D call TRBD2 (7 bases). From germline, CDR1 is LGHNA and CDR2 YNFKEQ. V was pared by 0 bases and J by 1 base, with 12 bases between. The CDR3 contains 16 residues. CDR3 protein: CASSQEGGASQETQYF. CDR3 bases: TGTGCCAGCAGCCAAGAGGGGGGGGCCAGCCAAGAGACCCAGTACTTC.

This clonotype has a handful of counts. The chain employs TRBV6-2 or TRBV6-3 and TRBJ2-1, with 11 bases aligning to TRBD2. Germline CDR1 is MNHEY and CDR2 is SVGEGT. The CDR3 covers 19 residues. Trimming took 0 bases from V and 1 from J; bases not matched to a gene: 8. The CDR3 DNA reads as TGTGCCAGCAGTTACTCTAGCGGGGGGGCCGTAGGGTCCTACAATGAGCAGTTCTTC. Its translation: CASSYSSGGAVGSYNEQFF.

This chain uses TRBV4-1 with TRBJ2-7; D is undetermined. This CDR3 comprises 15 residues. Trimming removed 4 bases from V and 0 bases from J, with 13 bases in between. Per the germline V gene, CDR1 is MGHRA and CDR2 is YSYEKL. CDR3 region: CASSLQVPSSYEQYF. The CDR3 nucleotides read TGCGCCAGCAGCCTCCAGGTCCCTAGCTCCTACGAGCAGTACTTC.

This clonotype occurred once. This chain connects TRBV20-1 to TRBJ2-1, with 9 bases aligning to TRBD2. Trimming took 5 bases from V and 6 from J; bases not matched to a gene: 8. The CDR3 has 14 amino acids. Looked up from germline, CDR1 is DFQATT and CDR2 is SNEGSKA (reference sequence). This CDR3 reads CSAAGTSFGNEQFF. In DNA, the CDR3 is TGCAGTGCTGCCGGGACTAGCTTTGGCAATGAGCAGTTCTTC.